The 26 T cell receptor beta chains below come from one sample, sequenced in a study of radiotherapy plus CTLA-4 blockade in lung cancer. Clones were read by immunoSEQ multiplex PCR, and TCRdb kept only the in-frame ones, dropping some. The data hold about 59,000 clones, with 70% to 80% observed a single time. The material sequenced was peripheral blood, taken from a patient treated with radiotherapy plus ipilimumab. Receptors originate from a human donor with non-small cell lung cancer who had a complete response to radiotherapy plus ipilimumab.

This clone has only one observation. This sequence joins TRBV7-2 and TRBJ1-5, with D uncertain. The CDR3 contains 15 residues. Trimming cost V 2 bases and J 3 bases, with 11 bases left between them. Germline CDR1 SGHTA, CDR2 FQGNSA. The CDR3 protein is CASSLMQIDNQPQHF. For the CDR3, the DNA is TGTGCCAGCAGCTTAATGCAGATTGACAATCAGCCCCAGCATTTT.

This clone has just a few counts. The V and J genes are TRBV29-1 and TRBJ1-1; unclear D gene. Trimming shortened V by 5 bases and J by 0 bases, and 7 bases separated the two germline ends. Per germline, CDR1 SQVTM and CDR2 ANQGSEA. The CDR3 covers 12 residues. The CDR3 DNA follows: TGCAGCGTTCAATTCATGAACACTGAAGCTTTCTTT. The encoded protein is CSVQFMNTEAFF.

The sample holds a few counts of this clone. V usage is TRBV18 and J usage is TRBJ1-4, with D possibly being TRBD1 (5 bases). Germline V gives CDR1 KGHSH, CDR2 LQKENI. The CDR3 totals 17 residues. V shed 1 base and J shed 7 bases, with 19 bases lying between them. Written as DNA, the CDR3 is TGTGCCAGCTCACCACGCTCCACAGGATCCCGGTTTGAAAAACTGTTTTTT. This sequence encodes CASSPRSTGSRFEKLFF.

The chain recombines TRBV15 with TRBJ2-7; D gene ambiguous. V was clipped by 5 bases and J by 5 bases, with 25 bases between them. In germline, CDR1 is LNHNV, CDR2 YYDKDF (reference sequence). CDR3 length: 17 amino acids. In DNA, the CDR3 is TGTGCCACCAGCGATTACGGTGGCGTTGACAATTTGGACGAGCAGTACTTC. Protein: CATSDYGGVDNLDEQYF. Supplemented by reference TRBV15 and TRBJ2-7, the full variable domain reads DAMVIQNPRYQVTQFGKPVTLSCSQTLNHNVMYWYQQKSSQAPKLLFHYYDKDFNNEADTPDNFQSRRPNTSFCFLDIRSPGLGDTAMYLCATSDYGGVDNLDEQYFGPGTRLTVT.

The chain combines TRBV7-9 with TRBJ1-6, with D perhaps matching TRBD1 (6 bases). Germline-derived CDR1 and CDR2 are SEHNR and FQNEAQ (reference sequence). V lost 4 bases and J lost 6, with 13 bases in between. This CDR3 contains 15 residues. The CDR3 nucleotides are TGTGCCAGCAGCTCAGGGGAAGGGAGTAATTCACCCCTCCACTTT. This translates into CASSSGEGSNSPLHF.

V gene TRBV2 combines with J gene TRBJ2-7; D is perhaps TRBD1 (6 bases). There are 14 residues in the CDR3. The germline V gene encodes CDR1 SNHLY and CDR2 FYNNEI. V lost 3 bases and J 1 base, leaving 10 bases between the germline ends. CDR3 sequence: CASSDDRTSYEQYF. The CDR3 coding sequence is TGTGCCAGCAGTGATGACAGGACGTCCTACGAGCAGTACTTC.

This rearrangement joins TRBV2 to TRBJ1-3; no reliable D call. Trimming stripped 8 bases from V and 0 bases from J, with 14 bases between. The CDR3 totals 15 residues. Germline values: CDR1 SNHLY, CDR2 FYNNEI. The CDR3 loop reads CASVPRLISGNTIYF. The CDR3 DNA is TGTGCCAGCGTCCCTAGGCTGATCTCTGGAAACACCATATATTTT.

This chain joins TRBV7-9 and TRBJ2-3; 8 bases agree with TRBD2. The trim removed 7 bases at V and 2 bases at J, leaving 8 bases unmatched. From germline, CDR1 is SEHNR and CDR2 FQNEAQ (reference sequence). CDR3 length equals 15 residues. The CDR3 DNA reads TGTGCCAGCACAAACCCGGGGGGGGCCACAGATACGCAGTATTTT. It is translated as CASTNPGGATDTQYF.

The rearrangement joins TRBV9 to TRBJ1-1, with 9 bases lining up with TRBD1. The V gene's germline CDR1 is SGDLS and CDR2 YYNGEE. Trimming removed 4 bases from V and 2 bases from J; junction bases left unmatched: 3. CDR3 size: 14 residues. CDR3 loop: CASSTQGANTEAFF. The DNA for the CDR3 is TGTGCCAGCAGCACACAGGGGGCTAACACTGAAGCTTTCTTT.

This clone was detected ten times or more. This chain joins TRBV5-4 and TRBJ2-1, with D possibly matching TRBD1 (5 bases). This CDR3 is 13 amino acids long. CDR1 and CDR2 (germline): SGHNT, YYREEE (reference sequence). The V and J ends lost 2 bases and 6 bases respectively, with 9 bases between them. CDR3 sequence (DNA): TGTGCCAGCAGCTTCCAGGGCCGCAATGAGCAGTTCTTC. It translates to CASSFQGRNEQFF. Drawing the rest from reference TRBV5-4 and TRBJ2-1, the complete variable domain is ETGVTQSPTHLIKTRGQQVTLRCSSQSGHNTVSWYQQALGQGPQFIFQYYREEENGRGNFPPRFSGLQFPNYSSELNVNALELDDSALYLCASSFQGRNEQFFGPGTRLTVL.

The chain carries TRBV30 and TRBJ2-7; D is ambiguous. The CDR3 has 13 residues. Germline V gene sequence: CDR1 GTSNPN, CDR2 SVGIG (reference sequence). V dropped 0 bases and J dropped 3 bases, with 9 bases sitting between them. This CDR3 reads CAWSVHRSYEQYF. The CDR3 DNA reads as TGTGCCTGGAGTGTACACCGGAGCTACGAGCAGTACTTC.

This clone has just one count. CDR3 DNA sequence: TGTGCCAGCAGTCCGCAGGGACTGGGAGCCTACGAGCAGTACTTC. Its protein is CASSPQGLGAYEQYF. V usage is TRBV6-6 and J usage is TRBJ2-7; D may be TRBD2 (6 bases). CDR1 and CDR2 (germline): MNHNY, SVGAGI (reference sequence). This CDR3 has 15 amino acids. Trimming stripped 5 bases from V and 2 bases from J, with 16 bases between.

The rearrangement links TRBV7-9 to TRBJ2-3; D is possibly TRBD2 (6 bases). V gave up 3 bases and J gave up 3 bases, with 10 bases separating them. The CDR3 consists of 14 residues. Germline-derived CDR1 and CDR2 are SEHNR and FQNEAQ (reference sequence). For the CDR3, the DNA is TGTGCCAGCAGCTTCGCGGGAAGGACAGATACGCAGTATTTT. Translation: CASSFAGRTDTQYF.

This rearrangement joins TRBV27 to TRBJ2-7; D might be TRBD1 (7 bases). This CDR3 spans 14 amino acids. Germline loops: CDR1 MNHEY, CDR2 SMNVEV (reference sequence). V lost 6 bases and J lost 6, with 18 bases in between. CDR3 sequence reads: CASSKTGRSGEQYF. CDR3 nucleotides: TGTGCCAGCAGCAAGACAGGGAGGTCGGGCGAGCAGTACTTC.

The genes are TRBV19 and TRBJ2-7; 8 bases align to TRBD2. Germline-derived CDR1 and CDR2 are LNHDA and SQIVND (reference sequence). V shed 3 bases, J shed 3 bases, and the junction held 4 bases outside the gene matches. CDR3 length: 14 residues. CDR3 region: CASSMTGGLYEQYF. CDR3 bases: TGTGCCAGTAGTATGACGGGGGGGCTCTACGAGCAGTACTTC.

This clone was seen a handful of times. The V gene is TRBV6-4, the J gene TRBJ2-7, with 8 bases fitting TRBD1. Germline lookup yields CDR1 MRHNA and CDR2 SNTAGT. This CDR3 has 14 amino acids. Trimming took 5 bases from V and 2 from J; bases not matched to a gene: 5. The DNA for the CDR3 is TGTGCCAGCAGTAAGGAGACAGGGGCCTACGAGCAGTACTTC. Protein sequence: CASSKETGAYEQYF.

The chain couples TRBV5-1 to TRBJ2-1, with D hard to call. The V gene lost 0 bases and the J gene lost 4 bases, with 8 bases spanning the gap. The CDR3 loop spans 14 amino acids. The germline gives CDR1 SGHRS, CDR2 YFSETQ. For the CDR3, the DNA is TGCGCCAGCAGCTTGGCCAGAAGTTACAATGAGCAGTTCTTC. Protein sequence: CASSLARSYNEQFF.

The chain has TRBV11-2 and TRBJ1-2; D unresolved. Germline CDR1 reads SGHAT; CDR2 reads FQNNGV. V dropped 3 bases and J dropped 1 base, with 3 bases sitting between them. CDR3 length: 12 amino acids. CDR3 residues: CASSFSNYGYTF. The CDR3 bases are TGTGCCAGCAGCTTTAGTAACTATGGCTACACCTTC.

Concerning this clone itself: This clone may be a read error of a much larger clone one base away. The chain employs TRBV5-6 and TRBJ2-7, with a possible D match to TRBD1 (6 bases). CDR1 and CDR2 from the germline V gene are SGHDT and YYEEEE. This CDR3 is 15 amino acids long. The CDR3 nucleotides read TGTGCCAGCAGCTTGGTTACAGGGATGAAGGGCGAGCGGTACTTC. It codes for CASSLVTGMKGERYF.

This clone was observed a few times. The chain uses TRBV4-1 and TRBJ1-4; D is uncertain. The CDR3 runs to 16 residues. V was clipped by 0 bases and J by 5 bases, with 13 bases between them. Germline CDR1 is MGHRA and CDR2 is YSYEKL. The CDR3 DNA reads TGCGCCAGCAGCCAAGATTATGTGGGCACGAATGAAAAACTGTTTTTT. Protein sequence: CASSQDYVGTNEKLFF.

This clone was recorded a few times. The rearrangement links TRBV10-3 to TRBJ2-7; TRBD1 agrees at 8 bases. Per the germline V gene, CDR1 is ENHRY and CDR2 is SYGVKD. Unmatched junction bases numbered 7, after V lost 4 bases and J lost 5 bases. The CDR3 extends over 14 amino acids. CDR3 DNA: TGTGCCATCAGTGCCCTTGGGGGACAGGACGAGCAGTACTTC. Translating it yields CAISALGGQDEQYF.

This chain uses TRBV18 with TRBJ1-5; a possible D gene is TRBD1 (5 bases). CDR3 size: 14 residues. V was shortened by 1 base and J by 6 bases, with 10 bases between the two germline ends. Germline CDR1 and CDR2: KGHSH and LQKENI. The CDR3 here is CASSPQAGPQPQHF. The CDR3 bases are TGTGCCAGCTCACCACAGGCAGGGCCTCAGCCCCAGCATTTT.

This clone has only one observation. The V gene is TRBV5-1, the J gene TRBJ2-1, with 12 positions matching TRBD1. The germline V gene encodes CDR1 SGHRS and CDR2 YFSETQ. V was clipped by 1 base and J by 8 bases; unmatched bases: 4. The CDR3 spans 15 residues. The CDR3 region has the DNA TGCGCCAGCAGCTTGACGGGACAGGGGGCATATGAGCAGTTCTTC. Amino acids: CASSLTGQGAYEQFF.

Written as DNA, the CDR3 is TGTGCCAGCTCACGAGGCGCCTCCGTTAATCAGCCCCAGCATTTT. Translating gives CASSRGASVNQPQHF. This rearrangement joins TRBV18 to TRBJ1-5; no reliable D call. CDR3 size: 15 residues. The V end lost 4 bases, the J end lost 4 bases, and 14 bases lay between the germline ends. Germline CDR1 is KGHSH and CDR2 is LQKENI. The complete variable domain, with remaining parts taken from reference TRBV18 and TRBJ1-5, reads NAGVMQNPRHLVRRRGQEARLRCSPMKGHSHVYWYRQLPEEGLKFMVYLQKENIIDESGMPKERFSAEFPKEGPSILRIQQVVRGDSAAYFCASSRGASVNQPQHFGDGTRLSIL.

The gene calls are TRBV5-1 and TRBJ1-4; no reliable D call. Trimming pared 5 bases from V and 3 bases from J, leaving 11 bases between. The germline gives CDR1 SGHRS, CDR2 YFSETQ. This CDR3 is built from 14 residues. In DNA, the CDR3 is TGCGCCAGCAGAGAGGGAGTTGCTAATGAAAAACTGTTTTTT. As protein: CASREGVANEKLFF.

This clone was seen a single time. The V gene is TRBV7-2, the J gene TRBJ1-2; 7 bases agree with TRBD1. V lost 1 base and J lost 4; bases outside the gene matches: 12. The CDR3 has 17 amino acids. CDR1 is SGHTA, CDR2 FQGNSA, per germline. CDR3 coding DNA: TGTGCCAGCAGCTTAGATCCCCCCTGGACAGGAGGCTATGGCTACACCTTC. Amino acids: CASSLDPPWTGGYGYTF.